The present T cell receptor (beta chain) was sequenced within a study of CD4+ T cells in melanoma. Study findings and constraints: CD8+ T cell, macrophage and B cell function reportedly correlated with neoantigen-specific CD4+ T cells. Reportedly, melanoma neoantigen-specific CD4+ T cells showed varied differentiation states.

About this clone itself: No antigen is known for it.

The CDR3 contains 16 residues. Measured with immunoSEQ multiplex PCR; TCRdb has only the in-frame clones, and not every one. The sample records some 120,000 clones, roughly 90% being singletons. The source is a human donor with melanoma. The material sequenced was peripheral blood. This chain connects TRBV21-1 to TRBJ2-3; no check of the table's D call, TRBD2, against the DNA was made. TRBV21-1 corresponds to a pseudogene. The CDR3 nucleotides are TGTGCCAGCAGCAACAGGGAGGTGTGGTTAGCAGATACGCAGTATTTT. It translates to CASSNREVWLADTQYF.